The T cell receptor (beta chain) under discussion was sequenced for a study of T cell responses to AZD1222 COVID-19 vaccine. As for this clone: Its specificity is not known.

Overall study results and limits: Clonal diversity was possibly underestimated, and the donors were mostly white British, with more females.

V was pared by 4 bases and J by 0 bases, with 13 bases between. The CDR3 runs 16 residues. Germline loops: CDR1 ENHRY, CDR2 SYGVKD. Produced via immunoSEQ multiplex PCR; TCRdb's table is partial and in-frame only. The data show 130,000 or so clones, approximately 94% seen once. The sequencing here drew on peripheral blood, taken on day 0 of AZD1222 vaccination. The rearrangement uses TRBV10-3 and TRBJ1-3; a possible D gene is TRBD1 (5 bases). This TCR was sampled from an adult in good health. The CDR3 DNA follows: TGTGCCATCAGTGGTGGGGACGGAATCTCTGGAAACACCATATATTTT. Its translation is CAISGGDGISGNTIYF.